The rows below give T cell receptor beta chains drawn from one sample of a study of neurological immune-mediated disorders. TCRdb fed the 5' RACE reads into MiXCR, producing one record per CDR3 protein. The repertoire holds tens of thousands of distinct CDR3 sequences, with around 15% as singletons. Sequencing input: PBMCs. These TCRs come from a female donor with HTLV-1-associated myelopathy (HAM/TSP). CDR3s include the opening cysteine and the closing phenylalanine or tryptophan. A D gene is named only where the DNA matches it firmly. A row's size may be missing; if present it is once, few, many or a size class.

TRBD1	TRBV5-5	TRBJ2-7	many	CASSLSGDSTYEQYF	TGTGCCAGCAGCTTGTCTGGGGACAGCACCTACGAGCAGTACTTC
TRBD1	TRBV10-3	TRBJ1-2	once	CASSLQGRDGYTF	TGTGCCAGCAGTCTACAGGGGCGGGATGGCTACACCTTC
.	TRBV6-5	TRBJ2-3	.	CASSYVGVVTQYF	TGTGCCAGCAGTTACGTGGGGGTGGTTACGCAGTATTTT
.	TRBV29-1	TRBJ1-2	many	CSVGAGNLYGYTF	TGCAGCGTTGGGGCAGGCAACCTCTATGGCTACACCTTC
.	TRBV3-1	TRBJ2-4	.	CASSRGVWEAKNIQYF	TGTGCCAGCAGTCGCGGCGTCTGGGAGGCCAAAAACATTCAGTACTTC
TRBD1	TRBV7-2	TRBJ2-1	.	CASSLVIGSRDRVYNEQFF	TGTGCCAGCAGCTTAGTCATCGGTTCACGGGACAGGGTCTACAATGAGCAGTTCTTC
.	TRBV5-1	TRBJ2-6	many	CASSTAGANVLTF	TGCGCCAGCAGCACGGCTGGGGCCAACGTCCTGACTTTC
TRBD1	TRBV5-1	TRBJ1-2	many	CASSLGTGQGKTYTF	TGCGCCAGCAGCTTGGGCACCGGACAGGGAAAGACCTACACCTTC
.	TRBV4-1	TRBJ2-3	many	CASSQVGVERVHRPLSTDTQYF	TGCGCCAGCAGCCAAGTGGGGGTCGAAAGAGTCCACCGCCCCTTAAGCACAGATACGCAGTATTTT
.	TRBV20-1	TRBJ2-5	.	CSARDRWETQYF	TGCAGTGCTAGAGACCGTTGGGAGACCCAGTACTTC
TRBD2	TRBV20-1	TRBJ2-1	many	CSARDLAGYEQFF	TGCAGTGCTAGAGATCTAGCGGGGTATGAGCAGTTCTTC
TRBD1	TRBV15	TRBJ1-2	many	CATSRKGTGALGYTF	TGTGCCACCAGCAGAAAAGGGACAGGGGCCCTCGGCTACACCTTC